The rows below give T cell receptor beta chains drawn from one sample of a study of blood T cell repertoires in COVID-19. TCRdb keeps only in-frame clones here, not all; method: immunoSEQ multiplex PCR. The sample gives about 150,000 clones, approximately 88% of which show up once; about 5% is in the top ten. The sample comprised PBMCs or T cells enriched from blood (not recorded which). The receptor source for this set is a man in his 70s who had been exposed to COVID-19. CDR3s include the opening cysteine and the closing phenylalanine or tryptophan. The order of the fields is D gene, clone size, V gene, J gene, CDR3 protein, CDR3 DNA. The D gene is left open where the match is weak. Clone size is not always given. Where it is, it says once, few, many or a class for expanded clones.

d_call: TRBD2
clone_size: NA
v_call: TRBV6-4
j_call: TRBJ2-7
cdr3_aa: CASSPGTSGTYEQYF
cdr3_nt: TGTGCCAGCAGTCCCGGGACTAGCGGGACCTACGAGCAGTACTTC

d_call: NA
clone_size: once
v_call: TRBV4-3
j_call: TRBJ1-1
cdr3_aa: CASSQGNRARTEAFF
cdr3_nt: TGCGCCAGCAGCCAAGGGAACAGGGCTCGCACTGAAGCTTTCTTT

d_call: NA
clone_size: NA
v_call: TRBV11-2
j_call: TRBJ1-1
cdr3_aa: CASSFRGDTMNTEAFF
cdr3_nt: TGTGCCAGCAGCTTCAGAGGGGACACAATGAACACTGAAGCTTTCTTT

d_call: TRBD2
clone_size: NA
v_call: TRBV7-9
j_call: TRBJ2-3
cdr3_aa: CASSLPGGGPSTDTQYF
cdr3_nt: TGTGCCAGCAGCTTACCGGGCGGGGGGCCTAGCACAGATACGCAGTATTTT

d_call: NA
clone_size: NA
v_call: TRBV7-8
j_call: TRBJ2-3
cdr3_aa: CASSLGGRAADTQYF
cdr3_nt: TGTGCCAGCAGCTTAGGTGGCAGGGCAGCAGATACGCAGTATTTT

d_call: TRBD2
clone_size: NA
v_call: TRBV20-1
j_call: TRBJ2-3
cdr3_aa: CSASPSGGRDTQYF
cdr3_nt: TGCAGTGCTAGTCCTAGCGGGGGAAGAGATACGCAGTATTTT

d_call: TRBD1
clone_size: NA
v_call: TRBV5-5
j_call: TRBJ1-6
cdr3_aa: CASSTGTDNSPLHF
cdr3_nt: TGTGCCAGCAGCACCGGGACAGACAATTCACCCCTCCACTTT

d_call: TRBD2
clone_size: few
v_call: TRBV10-3
j_call: TRBJ2-7
cdr3_aa: CAISSSGSTHEQYF
cdr3_nt: TGTGCCATCAGTAGTAGCGGGAGTACACACGAGCAGTACTTC

d_call: TRBD1
clone_size: NA
v_call: TRBV11-2
j_call: TRBJ1-1
cdr3_aa: CATSGQPNTEAFF
cdr3_nt: TGTGCCACCTCGGGACAGCCGAACACTGAAGCTTTCTTT

d_call: NA
clone_size: NA
v_call: TRBV18
j_call: TRBJ2-7
cdr3_aa: CASSSKYEQYF
cdr3_nt: TGTGCCAGCTCATCAAAATACGAGCAGTACTTC

d_call: NA
clone_size: NA
v_call: TRBV6-6
j_call: TRBJ1-2
cdr3_aa: CASTSDSSFYGYTF
cdr3_nt: TGTGCCAGCACCTCGGACAGCTCATTCTATGGCTACACCTTC

d_call: NA
clone_size: NA
v_call: TRBV6-5
j_call: TRBJ1-6
cdr3_aa: CASRRAGVNSPLHF
cdr3_nt: TGTGCCAGCAGGAGGGCAGGGGTTAATTCACCCCTCCACTTT

d_call: TRBD2
clone_size: few
v_call: TRBV5-6
j_call: TRBJ2-2
cdr3_aa: CASSHRLAGETGELFF
cdr3_nt: TGTGCCAGCAGCCATAGACTAGCGGGAGAAACCGGGGAGCTGTTTTTT

d_call: NA
clone_size: NA
v_call: TRBV27
j_call: TRBJ2-6
cdr3_aa: CASRQSSGANVLTF
cdr3_nt: TGTGCCAGCAGACAGAGCTCTGGGGCCAACGTCCTGACTTTC

d_call: NA
clone_size: NA
v_call: TRBV11-2
j_call: TRBJ2-7
cdr3_aa: CASSPGYIEQYF
cdr3_nt: TGTGCCAGCAGCCCCGGTTATATCGAGCAGTACTTC

d_call: NA
clone_size: NA
v_call: TRBV28
j_call: TRBJ1-5
cdr3_aa: CASSFGRRQLYQPQHF
cdr3_nt: TGTGCCAGCAGTTTTGGAAGGAGACAGCTATATCAGCCCCAGCATTTT

d_call: TRBD1
clone_size: NA
v_call: TRBV6-5
j_call: TRBJ1-3
cdr3_aa: CASSYDRGTGNTIYF
cdr3_nt: TGTGCCAGCAGTTACGACAGGGGGACTGGAAACACCATATATTTT

d_call: NA
clone_size: NA
v_call: TRBV7-6
j_call: TRBJ2-7
cdr3_aa: CASSSSTTSTYEQYF
cdr3_nt: TGTGCCAGCAGCTCGTCCACGACATCTACCTACGAGCAGTACTTC

d_call: NA
clone_size: once
v_call: TRBV19
j_call: TRBJ2-6
cdr3_aa: CASSISPGANVLTF
cdr3_nt: TGTGCCAGTAGTATTAGTCCTGGGGCCAACGTCCTGACTTTC

d_call: NA
clone_size: NA
v_call: TRBV5-1
j_call: TRBJ2-7
cdr3_aa: CASSLGQGSYEQYF
cdr3_nt: TGCGCCAGCAGCTTGGGGCAGGGCTCCTACGAGCAGTACTTC

d_call: TRBD1
clone_size: NA
v_call: TRBV24-1
j_call: TRBJ1-1
cdr3_aa: CATSDSTQGGNTEAFF
cdr3_nt: TGTGCCACCAGTGATTCCACACAGGGGGGGAACACTGAAGCTTTCTTT

d_call: NA
clone_size: NA
v_call: TRBV6-5
j_call: TRBJ1-1
cdr3_aa: CASRAKLNTEAFF
cdr3_nt: TGTGCCAGCAGAGCAAAGCTGAACACTGAAGCTTTCTTT

d_call: NA
clone_size: NA
v_call: TRBV29-1
j_call: TRBJ1-1
cdr3_aa: CSVARGNTEAFF
cdr3_nt: TGCAGCGTTGCCAGGGGGAACACTGAAGCTTTCTTT

d_call: NA
clone_size: NA
v_call: TRBV7-8
j_call: TRBJ1-5
cdr3_aa: CASSLARVNSNQPQHF
cdr3_nt: TGTGCCAGCAGCTTAGCCAGGGTGAATAGCAATCAGCCCCAGCATTTT

d_call: NA
clone_size: NA
v_call: TRBV20-1
j_call: TRBJ2-1
cdr3_aa: CSATRYNEQFF
cdr3_nt: TGCAGCGCGACAAGATACAATGAGCAGTTCTTC

d_call: TRBD1
clone_size: NA
v_call: TRBV6-5
j_call: TRBJ1-2
cdr3_aa: CASRPAGGSGYTF
cdr3_nt: TGTGCCAGCAGGCCCGCAGGGGGCAGTGGCTACACCTTC